This TCR beta chain was documented in a study of blood T cells in healthy people across ages. The V segment lost 2 bases and the J segment 7 bases; nucleotides outside the gene matches: 10. In germline, CDR1 is MNHEY, CDR2 SVGAGI. The CDR3 is 16 residues long. Together with a sample-barcoded 5' primer, a J-beta primer mix was included in a second PCR lasting roughly 7 to 11 cycles. TCRdb recomputed calls from the 5' RACE reads with MiXCR, one row per CDR3 protein. The table has 800,000 or so distinct CDR3 sequences, around 25% seen once. This clonotype showed up just a few times. Its specificity is unknown. Whole-study results and caveats: Considered underestimates were the diversity estimates obtained from one million T cells.

This sample also appeared in a second study, on T cells of mothers and their children.

Specimen: blood. The chain couples TRBV6-5 to TRBJ1-2; 10 bases align to TRBD1. This receptor was obtained from a boy aged 5 to 17 in good health. DNA of the CDR3: TGTGCCAGCAGTTACGATATGACAGGGGGCGCAGGTGGCTACACCTTC. It specifies CASSYDMTGGAGGYTF.